This T cell receptor (beta chain) was captured by sequencing in a study of human T cells and chemical hapten exposure (dated by TCRdb to the early 2020s). About the study as a whole: For sensitization, 2% DPC in acetone was applied to a roughly 2 cm by roughly 2 cm area of upper inner arm skin. In alopecia patients, the study followed how the peripheral blood TCR repertoire changed in vivo over primary and secondary sensitization to diphenylcyclopropenone (DPC), a hapten. Patch testing was performed on the upper back with Finn chambers containing 0.01% DPC, and the patch tests were scored after 6 days according to International Contact Dermatitis Research Group standards. Blood samples were taken from patients before sensitization (week 0) and at 2, 6 and about 24 weeks after DPC sensitization. For TCR sequencing, blood came from 25 to 35 alopecia patients at anywhere from one to four time points (pre-sensitization, 2, 6 and 24 weeks). The mostly female patient cohort included alopecia areata with under or over 50% scalp involvement, alopecia totalis and alopecia universalis. Weekly therapeutic DPC doses were additionally applied to the scalp of patients throughout the roughly 23-week study period. Libraries were pooled for sequencing, and variation in per-sample TCR yields was attributed mainly to small differences in library volumes within the pool.

Library prep was done by RACE. Sequencing instrument: NextSeq 500. During library preparation, unique molecular identifiers were attached to individual cDNA molecules so that TCRs could be counted quantitatively and reproducibly. From each blood RNA sample, both TCR alpha and TCR beta chains were sequenced. Concerning the study's data processing: A median of approximately 96,000 TCRs per sample was observed, with a range of roughly 20,000 to 700,000. V, J and CDR3 annotation of the TCR reads was carried out using the Decombinator software suite. For PS versus PT1 abundance plots, all samples were subsampled to the same number of TCRs (28,000). Expanded TCRs were defined as absent before sensitization and observed at least eight times at the 2-week time point. TCRdb reprocessed the public reads (quality trimming at Q25 with fastp, clone calling with MiXCR) and kept in-frame beta chains. One record per CDR3 amino acid sequence lists the most common genes and DNA. None of the V and J calls come from the authors' own analysis; TCRdb made them. For this sample the table gives under 200,000 distinct CDR3 sequences, of which about 27% were detected only once. The ten largest clones represent under 2.5% of the sample.

About this clonotype: Its antigen is not yet known. Per-base qualities were not stored, and no clone one base away is much larger.

Sample time point, as interpreted from the label and publication: patch test 3, about 24 weeks after DPC sensitization. This sample's treatment or condition label indicates: therapeutic diphenylcyclopropenone sensitization with weekly scalp DPC. Blood at each patch-test visit was drawn before the patch test was applied. Eligible patients were aged 18 to 70, diagnosed with alopecia, deemed suitable for DPC therapy, and excluded if pregnant. Total RNA was extracted from unfractionated whole blood collected in Tempus Blood RNA tubes. V drops 5 bases and J drops 5 bases, leaving 13 bases in between. CDR1 and CDR2, looked up from the germline V gene (reference sequence), are SEHNR and FQNEAQ. Its CDR3 holds 14 amino acids, cysteine through phenylalanine. The read is trimmed to its CDR3 DNA, 42 bases read in frame from base 1. The investigation overall reported the following: Significantly more large CDR3 similarity clusters were formed by expanded TCRs than by pre-sensitization or healthy control sets, consistent with antigen-driven responses. DPC sensitization did not change how many TCRs were above 1 in 1000 frequency, and no evidence was found of alterations in global repertoire structure. Repeated subsampling changed both the strength of the expansion versus patch-test correlation and the threshold at which the correlation became significant. A positive correlation was found between the number of PT1 expanded TCRs and patch test score, with significance reached at thresholds 8, 16 and 32 but not 4. Alopecia, a presumed autoimmune disease, was present in all patients, so the immune response of the patients might differ from that of healthy individuals.

The clonotype originates from a woman aged 18-35 years with alopecia areata. Some clones in this sample may be carry-over from other donors' samples. The source material was whole blood, sampled in connection with sensitization to the hapten diphenylcyclopropenone (DPC). The rearrangement combines TRBV7-9 with TRBJ1-5; D gene: possibly TRBD1, on 6 matching bases. The CDR3 reads CASSPTGIDQPQHF. The nucleotide sequence reads as follows: TGTGCCAGCAGCCCCACAGGGATTGATCAGCCCCAGCATTTT.